This T cell receptor beta chain was captured by sequencing in a study of tumor-infiltrating lymphocytes in primary liver carcinoma. Total RNA (roughly 540 ng) served as template for TCR beta cDNA synthesis primed by a constant-region primer. The TCR beta library was amplified through three nested multiplex PCR rounds in a modified ARM-PCR procedure. In the first two PCR rounds, TRBV1-TRBV30 forward primers were paired with a C-beta reverse primer, and each round lasted roughly 10 cycles. TCRdb ran MiXCR on the multiplex PCR reads and lists one entry per CDR3 protein. This sample yields more than 90,000 distinct CDR3 sequences, of which under 70% are seen a single time; approximately 12% belongs to the top ten. General observations from the study: Tumors and blood were compared for top-250-clone fraction, and tumors had the significantly higher value (p = 0.039).

The CDR3 contains 15 residues. The germline V gene has CDR1 SGHNT and CDR2 YENEEA. Between 20 and 30 mg of unsorted bulk tissue served as the source from which RNA and DNA were co-extracted. This clonotype was picked up one time. Its target is not known. Mismatch with germline at one junction end may stem from a read error. The rearrangement uses TRBV11-3 and TRBJ2-1; 7 nucleotides align to TRBD2. The TCR sequence derives from a woman aged 60-70 years with primary liver carcinoma and hepatitis B virus infection. Sequenced: liver tumor tissue from sampling region 2. Documented subset: tumor region T2, inferior pole. CDR3: CANSLLARDYNEQFF. The CDR3 nucleotides are TGTGCCAACAGCTTACTAGCGAGGGACTACAATGAGCAGTTCTTC.